This TCR beta chain is from a study of T cells of healthy individuals. The germline V gene encodes CDR1 SGHRS and CDR2 YFSETQ. The length of the CDR3 is 15 residues. Between the trimmed V and J ends, which lost 4 bases and 1 base, there was a span of 14 bases. One entry per CDR3 protein, called by TCRdb with MiXCR from the 5' RACE reads. The sample has fewer than 75,000 distinct CDR3 sequences, 15% to 20% seen once. This sequence was found in a human donor in good health. The chain employs TRBV5-1 and TRBJ1-1; the D gene is possibly TRBD1 (5 bases). CDR3 DNA: TGCGCCAGCAGCCCCTGGGGGGGGGAGAACACTGAAGCTTTCTTT. Translated, it gives CASSPWGGENTEAFF. Variable domain in full (rest from reference TRBV5-1 and TRBJ1-1): KAGVTQTPRYLIKTRGQQVTLSCSPISGHRSVSWYQQTPGQGLQFLFEYFSETQRNKGNFPGRFSGRQFSNSRSEMNVSTLELGDSALYLCASSPWGGENTEAFFGQGTRLTVV.